This is a list of T cell receptor beta chains from one sample in a study of blood T cell repertoires in COVID-19. Assay used: immunoSEQ multiplex PCR; TCRdb lists only in-frame clones, some missing. The data contain about 120,000 clones, approximately 86% of them seen just once; the ten biggest clones take up 0.88%. The specimen sequenced was peripheral blood. Source of these receptors: a woman between 50 and 59 years old with active or convalescent COVID-19. The CDR3 runs from the conserved cysteine through the conserved F or W.

v_gene	j_gene	CDR3aa
TRBV9	TRBJ2-2	CASSVRGEGTGELFF
TRBV6-6	TRBJ2-1	CASSYSGTGAHNEQFF
TRBV19	TRBJ2-7	CASSISGLVISNEQYF
TRBV30	TRBJ2-1	CAWSVALGEQFF
TRBV10-3	TRBJ2-7	CATTSGTLYEQYF
TRBV19	TRBJ1-1	CACYPPGGLGTEAFF
TRBV3-1/TRBV3-2	TRBJ2-7	CASSQDLTESYEQYF
TRBV5-5	TRBJ2-2	CASSAAVGPSGELFF
TRBV7-9	TRBJ1-2	CASSLRTGEHGYTF
TRBV5-1	TRBJ2-3	CASSFDRGNTQYF
TRBV28	TRBJ1-2	CASTEDRAYGYTF
TRBV3-1/TRBV3-2	TRBJ2-7	CASSHIYEQYF
TRBV11-2	TRBJ2-7	CASSFGQGSYEQYF
TRBV12-3/TRBV12-4	TRBJ1-2	CASSYQQGEGYTF
TRBV27	TRBJ2-7	CASSYLAGVYYEQYF
TRBV5-1	TRBJ1-1	CASSGGIGDEAFF
TRBV5-1	TRBJ2-1	CASSFGTSGTNEQFF
TRBV9	TRBJ2-3	CASSPRAGGPTDTQYF
TRBV3-1/TRBV3-2	TRBJ2-1	CASSQEGRAHRIDEQFF
TRBV6-4	TRBJ1-2	CASRPQGGANYGYTF
TRBV28	TRBJ1-5	CASSLEDLTPHF
TRBV4-3	TRBJ1-1	CAPGQSTVEAFF
TRBV9	TRBJ2-1	CASSRTGVAAYNEQFF
TRBV20-1	TRBJ2-5	CSASREIGETQYF
TRBV7-9	TRBJ2-5	CASSHQVTAQETQYF
TRBV4-3	TRBJ1-2	CASSQDRQGPYGYTF
TRBV19	TRBJ2-1	CASSITPGTSLNEQFF
TRBV19	TRBJ1-3	CASTSSGTLGGNTIYF
TRBV28	TRBJ2-7	CASNGAGGHNEQYF
TRBV24-1	TRBJ2-1	CATSDSAGEGREQFF
TRBV21-1	TRBJ1-5	CASSRDRGPNQPQHF
TRBV10-1	TRBJ2-7	CASSPFPGQGNRSYEQYF
TRBV7-2	TRBJ2-5	CASSSQTGQETQYF